These T cell receptor beta chains were read from a single sample in a study of cytomegalovirus exposure and HLA in healthy donors. Profiling relied on immunoSEQ multiplex PCR, and the TCRdb table lists in-frame clones only, not all of them. The repertoire has 82,000 or so clones, around four fifths of them found once; the top ten carry roughly 6.2%. Input material: PBMCs. The receptors stem from a woman in her fifties or sixties in good health and CMV-seropositive. CDR3s include the opening cysteine and the closing phenylalanine or tryptophan. A D gene is named only where the DNA matches it firmly. The size of a clone is reported for some rows only, either as once, few or many, or as a class for expanded clones.

>.|.|TRBV7-2|TRBJ1-1
CASSLHPGTEAFF
TGTGCCAGCAGCTTACACCCGGGTACTGAAGCTTTCTTT
>.|.|TRBV14|TRBJ1-3
CASSQGWGAGNTIYF
TGTGCCAGCAGCCAAGGCTGGGGCGCGGGAAACACCATATATTTT
>.|.|TRBV19|TRBJ2-2
CASSILVTNTGELFF
TGTGCCAGTAGTATTTTAGTCACGAACACCGGGGAGCTGTTTTTT
>.|.|TRBV6-5|TRBJ2-5
CASSYSGGRAETQYF
TGTGCCAGCAGTTACTCCGGGGGGCGGGCCGAGACCCAGTACTTC
>TRBD1|.|TRBV5-1|TRBJ2-5
CASSLDRVQETQYF
TGCGCCAGCAGCTTAGACAGGGTCCAAGAGACCCAGTACTTC
>TRBD2|.|TRBV6-1|TRBJ2-2
CASSEGLAENTGELLF
TGTGCCAGCAGTGAAGGACTAGCGGAGAACACCGGGGAGCTGCTTTTT
>.|.|TRBV9|TRBJ2-1
CASSVSNYNEQFF
TGTGCCAGCAGCGTGTCCAACTACAATGAGCAGTTCTTC
>TRBD1|few|TRBV9|TRBJ2-6
CASSRRTGAGANVLTF
TGTGCCAGCAGCAGACGGACAGGGGCTGGGGCCAACGTCCTGACTTTC
>.|.|TRBV6-5|TRBJ2-7
CASGTPYEQYF
TGTGCCAGTGGTACTCCCTACGAGCAGTACTTC
>TRBD2|few|TRBV29-1|TRBJ2-2
CSVYREGPTGELFF
TGCAGCGTTTACCGGGAGGGCCCCACCGGGGAGCTGTTTTTT
>.|.|TRBV15|TRBJ2-2
CATSRDPSAGELFF
TGTGCCACCAGCAGAGACCCTAGCGCCGGGGAGCTGTTTTTT
>.|.|TRBV30|TRBJ1-4
CAWSAGQSLDEKLFF
TGTGCCTGGAGTGCCGGACAGTCTCTCGATGAAAAACTGTTTTTT
>.|.|TRBV11-3|TRBJ1-1
CASSRSGGTLEAFF
TGTGCCAGCAGCAGGAGTGGGGGGACTCTTGAAGCTTTCTTT
>.|.|TRBV10-2|TRBJ2-7
CASSAGYEQYF
TGCGCCAGCAGTGCAGGCTACGAGCAGTACTTC
>.|.|TRBV18|TRBJ1-1
CASSPRHTGGADDGTEAFF
TGTGCCAGCTCACCACGTCATACGGGGGGCGCGGATGACGGCACTGAAGCTTTCTTT
>.|.|TRBV7-9|TRBJ1-2
CASSWAAPAGLGYTF
TGTGCCAGCAGCTGGGCGGCCCCGGCAGGGCTGGGCTACACCTTC
>TRBD2|.|TRBV10-2|TRBJ2-2
CASKGLAGGFTGELFF
TGCGCCAGCAAAGGACTAGCGGGAGGATTTACCGGGGAGCTGTTTTTT
>.|.|TRBV7-9|TRBJ2-3
CASSPTPRDTQYF
TGTGCCAGCAGCCCAACACCTAGGGATACGCAGTATTTT
>.|.|TRBV5-6|TRBJ2-7
CASSLASGEQYF
TGTGCCAGCAGCCTCGCTAGTGGGGAGCAGTACTTC
>.|.|TRBV28|TRBJ1-2
CASSSSGVNYGYTF
TGTGCCAGCAGTTCGTCCGGGGTTAACTATGGCTACACCTTC
>TRBD2|.|TRBV5-1|TRBJ2-1
CASREGNTGLGEQFF
TGCGCCAGTCGGGAGGGTAACACAGGGTTGGGTGAGCAGTTCTTC
>TRBD1|.|TRBV27|TRBJ1-1
CASSLSGTGGLNTEAFF
TGTGCCAGCAGTTTATCTGGGACAGGGGGCTTGAACACTGAAGCTTTCTTT
>TRBD1|.|TRBV5-1|TRBJ2-3
CASSSTSTGGDTQYF
TGCGCCAGCAGCTCGACTTCGACAGGGGGGGATACGCAGTATTTT
>TRBD2|few|TRBV27|TRBJ2-4
CASSSGLAGVKNIQYF
TGTGCCAGCAGTTCCGGACTAGCGGGTGTCAAAAACATTCAGTACTTC
>.|.|TRBV2|TRBJ2-3
CASTLDTGLSDTQYF
TGTGCCAGCACTCTAGACACAGGCCTATCAGATACGCAGTATTTT
>.|.|TRBV28|TRBJ1-2
CASISAGAGNYGYTF
TGTGCCAGCATCTCGGCGGGCGCCGGAAACTATGGCTACACCTTC
>.|few|TRBV2|TRBJ1-2
CASRATVTTYGYTF
TGTGCCAGCAGGGCCACAGTTACCACCTATGGCTACACCTTC
>TRBD1|.|TRBV30|TRBJ1-4
CAWSVGQHNEKLFF
TGTGCCTGGAGTGTGGGACAGCATAATGAAAAACTGTTTTTT
>TRBD2|once|TRBV14|TRBJ2-7
CASRPGLAENLDF
TGTGCCAGCAGACCGGGACTAGCGGAGAATTTGGACTTC
>TRBD1|.|TRBV2|TRBJ2-3
CASRRGQGTDTQYF
TGTGCCAGCAGAAGGGGACAGGGCACAGATACGCAGTATTTT
>.|.|TRBV28|TRBJ2-7
CASIDQGRVAYEQYF
TGTGCCAGCATAGATCAAGGCAGGGTAGCCTACGAGCAGTACTTC
>.|once|TRBV4-1|TRBJ2-3
CASSQGPRAEIDTQYF
TGCGCCAGCAGCCAAGGACCGAGAGCGGAGATAGATACGCAGTATTTT
>.|.|TRBV2|TRBJ1-5
CASSAGGQRNQPQHF
TGTGCCAGCAGTGCAGGAGGACAGCGGAATCAGCCCCAGCATTTT
>.|.|TRBV4-2|TRBJ1-5
CASSQDPPGAEAPQHF
TGTGCCAGCAGCCAAGACCCCCCAGGGGCTGAGGCGCCCCAGCATTTT
>TRBD2|.|TRBV29-1|TRBJ2-7
CSVLAGVYEQYF
TGCAGCGTTTTAGCGGGAGTCTACGAGCAGTACTTC
>.|.|TRBV20-1|TRBJ2-7
CSASVSYEQYF
TGCAGTGCAAGCGTCTCCTACGAGCAGTACTTC
>TRBD1|.|TRBV2|TRBJ2-1
CASSDPFWRTGSSYNEQFF
TGTGCCAGCAGTGATCCCTTTTGGAGGACAGGGAGCTCCTACAATGAGCAGTTCTTC
>.|.|TRBV30|TRBJ2-6
CAWNRTPRLSGANVLTF
TGTGCCTGGAACCGGACTCCCAGGCTCTCTGGGGCCAACGTCCTGACTTTC
>TRBD1|.|TRBV14|TRBJ2-7
CASRAQGVFGEQYF
TGTGCCAGCAGGGCCCAGGGGGTTTTCGGCGAGCAGTACTTC
>TRBD1|.|TRBV19|TRBJ1-5
CASKPRQGANQPQHF
TGTGCCAGTAAGCCCAGACAGGGTGCCAATCAGCCCCAGCATTTT
>.|once|TRBV5-1|TRBJ2-7
CASSLVESEQYF
TGCGCCAGCAGCTTGGTAGAGAGCGAGCAGTACTTC
>.|.|TRBV11-3|TRBJ1-4
CASSEPATGSTNEKLFF
TGTGCCAGCAGCGAACCAGCTACAGGGTCAACTAATGAAAAACTGTTTTTT
>.|.|TRBV30|TRBJ2-7
CAWRSADITYEQYF
TGTGCCTGGAGGAGTGCGGACATTACCTACGAGCAGTACTTC
>.|.|TRBV5-5|TRBJ2-7
CASSFPTGRNYEQYF
TGTGCCAGCAGCTTCCCGACAGGGAGGAATTACGAGCAGTACTTC
>.|.|TRBV28|TRBJ2-2
CASFEANTGELFF
TGTGCCAGCTTCGAGGCGAACACCGGGGAGCTGTTTTTT
>TRBD1|.|TRBV29-1|TRBJ1-2
CSVEGMTGNYGYTF
TGCAGCGTTGAAGGCATGACAGGGAACTATGGCTACACCTTC
>TRBD2|.|TRBV5-4|TRBJ2-7
CASSLVDRTSPSYEQYF
TGTGCCAGCAGCTTGGTAGATCGGACTAGTCCCTCCTACGAGCAGTACTTC
>TRBD2|few|TRBV30|TRBJ2-5
CAWRSLAGAQETQYF
TGTGCCTGGAGGAGTCTAGCGGGAGCCCAAGAGACCCAGTACTTC
>.|.|TRBV7-2|TRBJ2-7
CASSLGGRSYEQYF
TGTGCCAGCAGCTTAGGGGGGAGGTCCTACGAGCAGTACTTC
>.|.|TRBV28|TRBJ2-1
CASSPSGVNREQFF
TGTGCCAGCAGTCCCTCCGGGGTAAATAGGGAGCAGTTCTTC
>.|few|TRBV6-1|TRBJ2-5
CASSEGSGWRGETQYF
TGTGCCAGCAGTGAAGGGTCGGGATGGCGCGGGGAGACCCAGTACTTC
>.|.|TRBV5-6|TRBJ2-7
CASSRRDYEQYF
TGTGCCAGCAGCCGCCGGGACTACGAGCAGTACTTC
>TRBD1|.|TRBV28|TRBJ1-2
CASSYGQGANGYTF
TGTGCCAGCAGTTACGGACAGGGGGCCAATGGCTACACCTTC
>.|.|TRBV28|TRBJ2-3
CASSPREDDTQYF
TGTGCCAGCAGTCCCAGGGAAGATGATACGCAGTATTTT
>TRBD2|.|TRBV9|TRBJ2-1
CASSVEERGTYNEQFF
TGTGCCAGCAGCGTAGAGGAGCGGGGTACCTACAATGAGCAGTTCTTC
>TRBD1|.|TRBV5-1|TRBJ1-4
CASSQNRPGTANEKLFF
TGCGCCAGCAGCCAAAACCGACCCGGGACAGCGAATGAAAAACTGTTTTTT
>.|few|TRBV5-5|TRBJ1-1
CASSLQSSNTEAFF
TGTGCCAGCAGCCTACAGAGCTCGAACACTGAAGCTTTCTTT
>.|.|TRBV6-1|TRBJ2-7
CASSNPGSSTYEQYF
TGTGCCAGCAGCAACCCGGGTTCCAGCACCTACGAGCAGTACTTC
>TRBD2|.|TRBV5-6|TRBJ2-5
CASSWGPLAGVAETQYF
TGTGCCAGCAGCTGGGGGCCCCTAGCGGGAGTCGCAGAGACCCAGTACTTC
>.|few|TRBV7-9|TRBJ2-3
CASSPPGTDTQYF
TGTGCCAGCAGCCCACCGGGCACAGATACGCAGTATTTT